The TCR beta chain under discussion was sequenced for a study of T-cell reconstitution after alpha-beta-depleted transplantation in children. Construction of the TCRbeta library involved unique molecular identifiers. TCRdb processed the PCR reads anew with MiXCR; each CDR3 protein has one entry. The sample includes around 96,000 distinct CDR3 sequences, 12% of them seen just once. The CDR3 loop spans 12 amino acids. The V and J ends lost 2 bases and 3 bases respectively, with 4 bases between them. In germline, CDR1 is SGHTA, CDR2 FQGNSA. There are many counts of this clonotype. V is TRBV7-2 and J is TRBJ1-1; D unresolved. Here the sequenced sample was PBMCs from the stem cell graft donor, taken from the stem cell graft. This clonotype was obtained from a human donor who donated a stem cell graft to a child with inherited bone marrow failure. The CDR3 coding sequence is TGTGCCAGCAGCTTAAAGTACACTGAAGCTTTCTTT. It yields the protein CASSLKYTEAFF.